Following are 7 T cell receptor beta chains from one sample sequenced in a study of T cell changes during pregnancy in multiple sclerosis. Assay used: immunoSEQ multiplex PCR; TCRdb lists only in-frame clones, some missing. The sample lists about 28,000 clones, about 90% occurring once. This specimen was peripheral blood, taken in the first trimester of pregnancy. Every receptor here comes from a female donor in good health, enrolled as a control in a pregnancy study.

The chain couples TRBV10-3 to TRBJ1-5, with 8 bases matching TRBD1. V lost 6 bases and J lost 5; bases outside the gene matches: 6. The CDR3 spans 14 residues. The germline CDR1 and CDR2 sequences are ENHRY and SYGVKD. The CDR3 region is CAISGTGGHQPQHF. In DNA form, the CDR3 reads TGTGCCATCAGCGGAACAGGGGGTCATCAGCCCCAGCATTTT.

V gene TRBV18 combines with J gene TRBJ2-4, with no clear D. The V and J ends lost 0 bases and 5 bases respectively, with 8 bases between them. Germline V gives CDR1 KGHSH, CDR2 LQKENI. CDR3 length: 14 amino acids. The CDR3 nucleotides read TGTGCCAGCTCACCACCGGTTGAGCAAAACATTCAGTACTTC. Its translation is CASSPPVEQNIQYF. Full variable domain (rest looked up from reference TRBV18 and TRBJ2-4): NAGVMQNPRHLVRRRGQEARLRCSPMKGHSHVYWYRQLPEEGLKFMVYLQKENIIDESGMPKERFSAEFPKEGPSILRIQQVVRGDSAAYFCASSPPVEQNIQYFGAGTRLSVL.

This rearrangement joins TRBV5-8 to TRBJ2-3; D may be TRBD1 (7 bases). Trimming left V 5 bases short and J 3 bases short, with 19 bases between. CDR3 size: 16 residues. Germline loops: CDR1 SGHTS, CDR2 YDEGEE. The CDR3: CASSYRGRGVTDTQYF. The CDR3 DNA reads as TGTGCCAGCAGTTACCGGGGCAGGGGGGTTACAGATACGCAGTATTTT. Supplemented by reference TRBV5-8 and TRBJ2-3, the full variable domain reads EAGVTQSPTHLIKTRGQQATLRCSPISGHTSVYWYQQALGLGLQFLLWYDEGEERNRGNFPPRFSGRQFPNYSSELNVNALELEDSALYLCASSYRGRGVTDTQYFGPGTRLTVL.

The J gene is TRBJ2-7, the V gene TRBV28; possibly TRBD1 for D (5 bases). The CDR3 sequence is 17 residues long. Germline lookup yields CDR1 MDHEN and CDR2 SYDVKM. V lost 3 bases to trimming and J lost 5 bases, with 23 bases between them. The CDR3 nucleotides are TGTGCCAGCAGTTTGGGTGTAAGCCTACAGGCATCCCACGAGCAGTACTTC. The encoded protein is CASSLGVSLQASHEQYF.

The chain uses TRBV11-3 and TRBJ2-3; 11 bases fit TRBD2. J lost 10 bases, V lost 0 bases, and 9 bases had no gene match. Germline V CDR1 and CDR2: SGHNT, YENEEA. The CDR3 extends over 16 amino acids. CDR3 sequence (DNA): TGTGCCAGCAGCTTAGATACCCTAGCGGGGGGTTCGGCGCAGTATTTT. This sequence encodes CASSLDTLAGGSAQYF.

The chain carries TRBV10-1 and TRBJ1-5; D is unresolved. Germline V lookup: CDR1 WNHNN, CDR2 SYGVQD (reference sequence). Trimming took off 2 bases at V and 9 bases at J, with 17 bases between the two ends. The CDR3 runs 15 residues. CDR3 region: CASSERKSGFGPQHF. For the CDR3, the DNA is TGCGCCAGCAGTGAGCGAAAATCCGGGTTCGGGCCCCAGCATTTT.

The chain couples TRBV5-6 to TRBJ1-2; TRBD1 is a possible D gene (5 bases). Germline CDR1 reads SGHDT; CDR2 reads YYEEEE. Deletions cut 1 base from V and 1 base from J, with 8 bases between. The CDR3 totals 14 residues. The CDR3 spells CASSLTGINYGYTF. The CDR3 nucleotides are TGTGCCAGCAGCTTGACAGGAATTAACTATGGCTACACCTTC. Drawing the rest from reference TRBV5-6 and TRBJ1-2, the complete variable domain is DAGVTQSPTHLIKTRGQQVTLRCSPKSGHDTVSWYQQALGQGPQFIFQYYEEEERQRGNFPDRFSGHQFPNYSSELNVNALLLGDSALYLCASSLTGINYGYTFGSGTRLTVV.